This T cell receptor (beta chain) derives from a study of shared clonotypes between healthy human individuals. V lost 4 bases and J lost 3, with 19 bases in between. Germline V CDR1 and CDR2: SGHRS, YFSETQ. The CDR3 spans 16 residues. Here immunoSEQ multiplex PCR was the method, and the copy in TCRdb shows in-frame clones only, minus some. The sample lists 2 million to 2.5 million clones, 85% to 95% seen once, with approximately 0.41% in the top ten. The sequence came from a young man in good health. Some clones in this sample may be carry-over from other donors' samples. This sequence joins TRBV5-1 and TRBJ2-5; possible D gene TRBD2, 6 bases. What was sequenced was naive CD4+ T cells from PBMCs. Subset here: CD45RA+ positively selected. In DNA, the CDR3 is TGCGCCAGCAGCCCCCGGGGGACGGACCTTAAAGAGACCCAGTACTTC. Residues: CASSPRGTDLKETQYF.